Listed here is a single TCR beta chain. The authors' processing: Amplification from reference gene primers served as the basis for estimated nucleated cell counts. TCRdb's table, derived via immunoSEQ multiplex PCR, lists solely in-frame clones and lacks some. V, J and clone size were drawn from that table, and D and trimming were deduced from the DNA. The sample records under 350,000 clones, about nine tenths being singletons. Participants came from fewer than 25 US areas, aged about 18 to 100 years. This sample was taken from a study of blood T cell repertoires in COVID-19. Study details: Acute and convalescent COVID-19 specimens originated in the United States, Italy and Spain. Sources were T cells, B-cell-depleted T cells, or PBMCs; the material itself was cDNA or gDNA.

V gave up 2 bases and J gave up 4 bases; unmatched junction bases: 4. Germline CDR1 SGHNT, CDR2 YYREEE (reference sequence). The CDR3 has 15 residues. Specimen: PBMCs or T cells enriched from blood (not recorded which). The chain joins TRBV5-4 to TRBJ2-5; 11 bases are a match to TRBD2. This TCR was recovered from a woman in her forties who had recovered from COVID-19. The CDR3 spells CASSLYTSGGETQYF. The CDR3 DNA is TGTGCCAGCAGCTTATACACTAGCGGGGGAGAGACCCAGTACTTC.